This is a list of T cell receptor beta chains from one sample in a study of radiation and T cells in renal cell carcinoma. Sequencing was performed with immunoSEQ multiplex PCR; in TCRdb, only in-frame clones are kept and a portion is missing. Among about 95,000 clones listed, approximately 86% were seen once. The source material was blood, sampled from a patient whose treatment included radiotherapy and nephrectomy. Every receptor here comes from a man in his forties or fifties with renal cell carcinoma. CDR3s include the opening cysteine and the closing phenylalanine or tryptophan. The order of the fields is J gene, CDR3 length, V gene, CDR3 protein.

TRBJ1-6	15	TRBV10-3	CAISDQSSYNSPLHF
TRBJ1-1	15	TRBV28	CASSPPGPWNTEAFF
TRBJ2-7	13	TRBV9	CASSVVSGYEQYF
TRBJ1-4	14	TRBV30	CAWSPGSGQEKLFF
TRBJ2-2	14	TRBV7-3	CASSRQGNTGELFF
TRBJ1-1	15	TRBV10-3	CATSVAGGLATEAFF
TRBJ2-7	16	TRBV15	CATSRDGVAGDYEQYF
TRBJ2-3	16	TRBV9	CASSALAGVGTDTQYF
TRBJ2-7	14	TRBV7-2	CASSPPGGVHEQYF
TRBJ1-2	14	TRBV7-9	CASSLRTVGDGYTF
TRBJ2-7	13	TRBV6-5	CASSKGIFYEQYF
TRBJ1-1	13	TRBV7-2	CASSRQTNTEAFF
TRBJ1-2	13	TRBV6-5	CASSYSNLYGYTF
TRBJ2-3	14	TRBV27	CASSPPRSPDTQYF
TRBJ2-7	15	TRBV5-5	CASSLERTGSYEQYF
TRBJ1-5	15	TRBV28	CASSFQGQDYQPQHF
TRBJ2-7	14	TRBV6-1	CASSEATGTYEQYF
TRBJ1-6	16	TRBV5-1	CASSEGRDPRNSPLHF
TRBJ1-1	19	TRBV4-1	CASSQTQGQGGAVHTEAFF